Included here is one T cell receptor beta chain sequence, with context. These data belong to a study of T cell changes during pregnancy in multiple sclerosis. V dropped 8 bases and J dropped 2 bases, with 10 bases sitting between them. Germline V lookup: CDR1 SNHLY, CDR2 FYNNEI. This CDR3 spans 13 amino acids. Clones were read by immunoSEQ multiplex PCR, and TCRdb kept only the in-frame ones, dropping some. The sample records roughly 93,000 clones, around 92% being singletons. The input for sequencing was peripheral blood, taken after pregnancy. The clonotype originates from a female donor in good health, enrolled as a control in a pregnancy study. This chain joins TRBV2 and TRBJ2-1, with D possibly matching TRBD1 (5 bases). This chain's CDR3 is CASGREPYNEQFF. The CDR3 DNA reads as TGTGCCAGCGGCAGGGAACCCTACAATGAGCAGTTCTTC.